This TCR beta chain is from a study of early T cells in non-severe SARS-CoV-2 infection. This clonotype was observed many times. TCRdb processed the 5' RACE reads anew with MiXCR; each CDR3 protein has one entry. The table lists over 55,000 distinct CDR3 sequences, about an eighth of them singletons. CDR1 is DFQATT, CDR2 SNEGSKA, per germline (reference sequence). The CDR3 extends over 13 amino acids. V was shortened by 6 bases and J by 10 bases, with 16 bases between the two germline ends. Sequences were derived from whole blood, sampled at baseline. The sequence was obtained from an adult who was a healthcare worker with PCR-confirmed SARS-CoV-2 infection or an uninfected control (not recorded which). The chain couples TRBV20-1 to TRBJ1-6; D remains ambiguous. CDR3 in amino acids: CSASGIFGSPLHF. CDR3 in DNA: TGCAGTGCCTCGGGCATCTTTGGCTCACCCCTCCACTTT.